The entry below describes one T cell receptor (beta chain). Its specificity is not known. TCRdb redid the calling of the RT-PCR reads with MiXCR, one entry per CDR3 protein. Here the sample spans around 650,000 distinct CDR3 sequences, 15% to 19% being singletons. The V and J ends lost 4 bases and 4 bases respectively, with 11 bases between them. CDR1 is DFQATT and CDR2 is SNEGSKA in the germline V gene (reference sequence). There are 13 residues in the CDR3. These data come from a study of response to subunit inactivated influenza vaccine. General observations from the study: A suggestion made by the authors is that each seasonal influenza vaccination recruits few new T cells.

The chain links TRBV20-1 to TRBJ1-5; D is uncertain. The sequence came from a man in his fifties who received an inactivated influenza vaccine. Sequences were derived from PBMCs from blood, sampled 11 to 12 days after vaccination. CDR3 bases: TGCAGTGCTATCGTGACACCAAATCAGCCCCAGCATTTT. Amino acids: CSAIVTPNQPQHF.